Listed here are 23 T cell receptor beta chains from one sample, sequenced in a study of Graves' ophthalmopathy and Graves' hyperthyroidism. RNA transcripts yielded amplified TCR beta CDR3 regions. The first round was an RT-PCR with HTBI primers, and the second round was a multiplex PCR. TCRdb itself ran the multiplex PCR reads through MiXCR, one entry per CDR3 protein. Of about 700,000 distinct CDR3 sequences in the sample, approximately 39% were seen once. Sequencing used peripheral blood. These receptors originate from an adult man with Graves' ophthalmopathy.

The chain carries TRBV29-1 and TRBJ1-2; D gene uncertain. The CDR3 is 13 residues long. V lost 0 bases to trimming and J lost 4 bases, with 9 bases between them. Germline V gene sequence: CDR1 SQVTM, CDR2 ANQGSEA. The CDR3: CSVEDRLTYGYTF. The CDR3 DNA reads as TGCAGCGTTGAAGATCGGCTGACCTATGGCTACACCTTC.

The table lists this clonotype with many counts. This chain uses TRBV5-4 with TRBJ2-7, with a possible D match to TRBD1 (6 bases). With 5 bases removed from V and 0 bases from J, the gap between germline ends came to 15 bases. This CDR3 is built from 15 residues. Germline CDR1 is SGHNT and CDR2 is YYREEE (reference sequence). The CDR3 nucleotides are TGTGCCAGCAGTTCCCGGGACACCACCTCCTACGAGCAGTACTTC. Amino acids: CASSSRDTTSYEQYF.

The CDR3 protein is CAISGQGAEAFF. The CDR3 coding sequence is TGTGCCATCAGTGGTCAGGGGGCTGAAGCTTTCTTT. J is TRBJ1-1 and V is TRBV10-3; 7 bases match TRBD1. The J segment lost 6 bases and the V segment lost 4 bases, leaving 2 bases of the junction unmatched. Germline V gene sequence: CDR1 ENHRY, CDR2 SYGVKD. The CDR3 is 12 residues long.

This clonotype was observed a handful of times. The gene calls are TRBV6-5 and TRBJ2-7; TRBD1 matches 8 bases. The CDR3 runs to 17 residues. After removal of 6 bases from V and 6 bases from J, the junction contained 19 bases not matched to a gene. Germline V gene lookup returns CDR1 MNHEY and CDR2 SVGAGI. The CDR3 loop is CASSPSPWGQGAAEQYF. The DNA for the CDR3 is TGTGCCAGCAGCCCTTCACCTTGGGGGCAGGGGGCGGCCGAGCAGTACTTC.

This clonotype was counted ten times or more. The chain links TRBV20-1 to TRBJ1-1, with D possibly matching TRBD1 (6 bases). Trimming shortened V by 4 bases and J by 1 base, and 13 bases separated the two germline ends. CDR3 size: 14 residues. Germline CDR1 is DFQATT and CDR2 is SNEGSKA (reference sequence). The CDR3 nucleotides are TGCAGTGCTAAGTCGGGGGGCCAGAACACTGAAGCTTTCTTT. It translates to CSAKSGGQNTEAFF.

This clonotype came up a few times. The chain couples TRBV25-1 to TRBJ2-3, with 8 bases lining up with TRBD2. The CDR3 totals 15 residues. Unmatched junction bases numbered 6, after V lost 3 bases and J lost 4 bases. Germline lookup yields CDR1 MGHDK and CDR2 SYGVNS. The chain's CDR3 is CASSEWREVADTQYF. The DNA for the CDR3 is TGTGCCAGCAGTGAGTGGCGGGAGGTTGCAGATACGCAGTATTTT.

The rearrangement joins TRBV7-2 to TRBJ2-7, with D perhaps matching TRBD2 (5 bases). Deletions cut 1 base from V and 0 bases from J, with 10 bases between. CDR3 length: 15 amino acids. CDR1 and CDR2 from the germline V gene are SGHTA and FQGNSA. The CDR3 DNA follows: TGTGCCAGCAGCTTAGGGGGAGCGGACTCCTACGAGCAGTACTTC. This gives the protein CASSLGGADSYEQYF. The full variable domain, in which reference TRBV7-2 and TRBJ2-7 provide the parts outside the CDR3, is GAGVSQSPSNKVTEKGKDVELRCDPISGHTALYWYRQSLGQGLEFLIYFQGNSAPDKSGLPSDRFSAERTGGSVSTLTIQRTQQEDSAVYLCASSLGGADSYEQYFGPGTRLTVT.

This clonotype was counted between two and nine times. The chain joins TRBV9 to TRBJ2-2; tentatively, D is TRBD2 (7 bases). Trimming cost V 3 bases and J 1 base, with 16 bases left between them. The germline CDR1 and CDR2 sequences are SGDLS and YYNGEE. This CDR3 contains 17 residues. The chain's CDR3 is CASSESGTPKNTGELFF. CDR3 DNA: TGTGCCAGCAGCGAAAGCGGGACACCAAAGAACACCGGGGAGCTGTTTTTT. Supplemented by reference TRBV9 and TRBJ2-2, the full variable domain reads DSGVTQTPKHLITATGQRVTLRCSPRSGDLSVYWYQQSLDQGLQFLIQYYNGEERAKGNILERFSAQQFPDLHSELNLSSLELGDSALYFCASSESGTPKNTGELFFGEGSRLTVL.

Ten or more counts support this clonotype. The chain links TRBV11-2 to TRBJ1-2; 9 bases are a match to TRBD1. Germline values: CDR1 SGHAT, CDR2 FQNNGV. After removal of 5 bases from V and 5 bases from J, the junction contained 6 bases not matched to a gene. The CDR3 spans 14 residues. The CDR3 loop is CASSVGGTGYGYTF. The DNA for the CDR3 is TGTGCCAGCAGCGTAGGGGGGACAGGGTATGGCTACACCTTC.

The J gene is TRBJ1-2, the V gene TRBV7-2; 8 bases match TRBD1. The germline CDR1 and CDR2 sequences are SGHTA and FQGNSA. V dropped 1 base and J dropped 4; count of bases not matched to a gene: 11. The CDR3 extends over 17 amino acids. The CDR3 DNA reads TGTGCCAGCAGCTTAGGCATCCTGGACAGGGTATTCTATGGCTACACCTTC. Its protein product is CASSLGILDRVFYGYTF.

The chain couples TRBV10-3 to TRBJ2-7; 10 nucleotides agree with TRBD2. CDR3 length: 17 amino acids. Trimming took 1 base from V and 9 from J; bases not matched to a gene: 15. Germline V gives CDR1 ENHRY, CDR2 SYGVKD. CDR3 region: CAISEYPSGGPSTMQYF. Written as DNA, the CDR3 is TGTGCCATCAGTGAGTATCCTAGCGGGGGACCTTCGACGATGCAGTACTTC.

Of note for this clonotype: Since the CDR3 does not end with the conserved phenylalanine or tryptophan, this likely comes from a read error. The chain is built from TRBV19 and TRBJ1-5, with TRBD1 matching 7 bases. Germline V gene sequence: CDR1 LNHDA, CDR2 SQIVND (reference sequence). Trimming at V came to 5 bases and at J to 2 bases, leaving 6 bases not matched to a gene. The CDR3 runs to 15 residues. This CDR3 reads CASSSTGAGNQPQHV. The CDR3, as DNA: TGTGCCAGTAGTTCTACAGGGGCGGGCAATCAGCCCCAGCATGTT.

This clonotype was detected only a few times. This chain links TRBV12-3 or TRBV12-4 with TRBJ2-5; TRBD1 agrees at 11 bases. This CDR3 contains 18 residues. After removal of 4 bases from V and 5 bases from J, the junction contained 15 bases not matched to a gene. The CDR3 sequence: CASSSPDPGQGGSETQYF. The DNA for the CDR3 is TGTGCCAGCAGTTCCCCAGACCCGGGACAGGGGGGTTCGGAGACCCAGTACTTC.

Turning to this clonotype: A much more abundant neighbour one base away suggests this may be a read error. V and J are TRBV9 and TRBJ1-1; no definite D call. This CDR3 is 13 amino acids long. The V gene lost 1 base and the J gene lost 3 bases, with 7 bases spanning the gap. The germline gives CDR1 SGDLS, CDR2 YYNGEE. This CDR3 is CASSVRADTEAFF. The CDR3, as DNA: TGTGCCAGCAGCGTAAGGGCCGACACTGAAGCTTTCTTT.

This clonotype has just a few counts. The rearrangement uses TRBV13 and TRBJ2-7, with D possibly matching TRBD2 (6 bases). The germline V gene encodes CDR1 PRHDT and CDR2 FYEKMQ (reference sequence). Deletions cut 5 bases from V and 0 bases from J, with 14 bases between. This CDR3 comprises 15 residues. CDR3 residues: CASSQPDGSSYEQYF. The DNA for the CDR3 is TGTGCCAGCAGCCAGCCCGACGGGAGCTCCTACGAGCAGTACTTC.

Concerning this clonotype: This may come from a read error, since a much larger clone is one base off. The chain carries TRBV2 and TRBJ2-5, with D tentatively TRBD1 or TRBD2 (6 bases each). V lost 11 bases, J lost 4 bases, and 23 bases lay in between. There are 15 residues in the CDR3. From germline, CDR1 is SNHLY and CDR2 FYNNEI. CDR3 loop: CAGTSRTSGAETQYF. The DNA of the CDR3 is TGTGCCGGCACCTCGAGAACGTCGGGGGCAGAGACCCAGTACTTC.

In the case of this clonotype: A single base separates this from a much larger clone, so it may be a read error. This sequence joins TRBV7-2 and TRBJ1-2, with no clear D. The CDR3 runs 14 residues. Germline loops: CDR1 SGHTA, CDR2 FQGNSA. DNA of the CDR3: TGTGCCAGCAGCCCAACGGGGATAAACTATGGCTACAGCTTC. It translates to CASSPTGINYGYSF.

As concerns this clonotype: A read error may account for a junction end that differs from germline. The chain employs TRBV5-1 and TRBJ2-6; 9 bases are a match to TRBD1. CDR1 is SGHRS, CDR2 YFSETQ, per germline. CDR3 length: 15 residues. The CDR3 nucleotides are TGTGCCAGCAGCGTAACCAGACAGGGGGACAACGTCCTGACTTTC. Translation gives CASSVTRQGDNVLTF.

At least ten counts were recorded for this clonotype. The chain recombines TRBV2 with TRBJ1-2; TRBD1 is a possible D gene (6 bases). V lost 7 bases to trimming and J lost 8 bases, with 14 bases between them. CDR1 is SNHLY, CDR2 FYNNEI, per germline. This CDR3 contains 12 residues. CDR3 residues: CASMGGARGYTF. CDR3 sequence (DNA): TGTGCCAGCATGGGGGGGGCCCGAGGCTACACCTTC.

This clonotype was seen ten or more times. This chain uses TRBV7-9 with TRBJ1-6, with D maybe TRBD1 (6 bases). Trimming removed 2 bases at V and 7 bases at J, with 12 bases between. CDR3 length: 15 amino acids. CDR1 and CDR2 from the germline V gene are SEHNR and FQNEAQ (reference sequence). The CDR3 DNA follows: TGTGCCAGCAGCTTACTTGGCGGGGGCAATTCACCCCTCCACTTT. This codes for CASSLLGGGNSPLHF.

This clonotype was found many times. The rearrangement joins TRBV4-3 to TRBJ1-2, with D tentatively TRBD1 (5 bases). CDR1 and CDR2 (germline): LGHNA, YSLEER. Trimming left V 4 bases short and J 4 bases short, with 16 bases between. The CDR3 has 15 amino acids. CDR3: CASSLGRTKPYGYTF. Here the CDR3 DNA reads TGCGCCAGCAGCCTGGGACGGACCAAACCCTATGGCTACACCTTC.

The chain carries TRBV7-3 and TRBJ2-5; TRBD2 agrees at 7 bases. Germline CDR1 reads SGHTA; CDR2 reads FQGTGA. The CDR3 is 15 residues long. The trim removed 5 bases at V and 3 bases at J, leaving 9 bases unmatched. The CDR3 DNA reads TGTGCCAGCAGCCTCACCGCGGGGGAGAAAGAGACCCAGTACTTC. Translation: CASSLTAGEKETQYF.

At least ten counts were recorded for this clonotype. J is TRBJ2-5 and V is TRBV29-1; D unclear. V lost 3 bases, J lost 3 bases, and 2 bases lay in between. The CDR3 covers 10 residues. Germline loops: CDR1 SQVTM, CDR2 ANQGSEA. The CDR3 DNA reads as TGCAGCGTTGATAAAGAGACCCAGTACTTC. This codes for CSVDKETQYF.